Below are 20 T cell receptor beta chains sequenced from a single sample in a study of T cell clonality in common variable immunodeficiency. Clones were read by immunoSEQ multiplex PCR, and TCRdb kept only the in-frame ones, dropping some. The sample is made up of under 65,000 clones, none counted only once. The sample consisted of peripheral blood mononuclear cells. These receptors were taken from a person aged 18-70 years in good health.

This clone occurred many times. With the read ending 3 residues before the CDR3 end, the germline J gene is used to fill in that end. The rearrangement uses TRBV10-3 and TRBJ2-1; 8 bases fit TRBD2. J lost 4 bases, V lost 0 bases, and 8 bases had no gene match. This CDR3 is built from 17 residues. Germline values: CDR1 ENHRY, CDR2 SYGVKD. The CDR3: CAISESTSGGYYNEQFF. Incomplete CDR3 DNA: TGTGCCATCAGTGAGTCGACAAGCGGGGGTTATTACAATGAG.

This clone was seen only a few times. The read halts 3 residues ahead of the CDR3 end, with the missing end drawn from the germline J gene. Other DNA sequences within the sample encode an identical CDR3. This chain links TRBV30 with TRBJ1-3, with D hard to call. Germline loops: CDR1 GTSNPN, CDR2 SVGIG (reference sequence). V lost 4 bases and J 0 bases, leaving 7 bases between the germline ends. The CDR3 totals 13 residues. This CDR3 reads CAWNSVSGNTIYF. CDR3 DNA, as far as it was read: TGTGCCTGGAACAGTGTCTCTGGAAACACC.

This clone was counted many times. The CDR3: CASSGGGRVWDTQYF. CDR3 DNA, as far as it was read: TGCGCCAGCAGTGGGGGCGGCAGGGTCTGGGATACG. The chain couples TRBV10-1 to TRBJ2-3, with a tentative D call TRBD1 (5 bases). The read ends 3 residues before the CDR3 terminus; that terminus is restored from the germline J gene. Germline assignment: CDR1 WNHNN and CDR2 SYGVQD (reference sequence). V lost 4 bases and J 6 bases, leaving 17 bases between the germline ends. The CDR3 contains 15 residues.

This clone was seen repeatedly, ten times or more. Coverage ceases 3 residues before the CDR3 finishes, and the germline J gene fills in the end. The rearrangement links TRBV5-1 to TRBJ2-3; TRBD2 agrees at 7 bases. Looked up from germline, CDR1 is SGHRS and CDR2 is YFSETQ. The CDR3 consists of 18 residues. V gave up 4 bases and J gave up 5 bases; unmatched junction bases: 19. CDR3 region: CASSLGFLREPRRDTQYF. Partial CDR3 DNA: TGCGCCAGCAGCCTGGGGTTTTTGCGGGAGCCGAGGAGAGATACG.

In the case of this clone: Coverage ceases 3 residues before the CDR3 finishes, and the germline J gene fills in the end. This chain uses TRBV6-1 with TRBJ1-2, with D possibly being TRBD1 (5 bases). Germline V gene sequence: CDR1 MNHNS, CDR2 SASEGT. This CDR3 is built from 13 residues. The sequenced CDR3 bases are TGTGCCAGCAGTCAAGGACAAGCCTACGAC. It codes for CASSQGQAYD. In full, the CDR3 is CASSQGQAYDYTF.

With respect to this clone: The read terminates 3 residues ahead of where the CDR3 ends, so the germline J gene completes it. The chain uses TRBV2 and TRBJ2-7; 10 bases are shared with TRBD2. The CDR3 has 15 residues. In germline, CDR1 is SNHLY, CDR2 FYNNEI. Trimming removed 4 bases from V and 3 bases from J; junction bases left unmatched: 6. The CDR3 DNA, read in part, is TGTGCCAGCAGTGCTGGACTAGCGGATCTCTACGAG. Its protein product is CASSAGLADLYE. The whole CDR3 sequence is CASSAGLADLYEQYF.

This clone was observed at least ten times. The sequenced part of the CDR3 DNA is TGTGCCAGCAGTGAAAGGACTAGCGGGGGGTACACAGATACG. Amino acid sequence: CASSERTSGGYTDT. The CDR3 in full is CASSERTSGGYTDTQYF. The chain has TRBV6-1 and TRBJ2-3; 14 positions match TRBD2. The read ends 3 residues shy of where the CDR3 ends; the end is completed using the germline J gene. The CDR3 sequence is 17 residues long. The germline CDR1 and CDR2 sequences are MNHNS and SASEGT. J gave up 2 bases and V 2 bases, and 3 bases lay outside the gene matches.

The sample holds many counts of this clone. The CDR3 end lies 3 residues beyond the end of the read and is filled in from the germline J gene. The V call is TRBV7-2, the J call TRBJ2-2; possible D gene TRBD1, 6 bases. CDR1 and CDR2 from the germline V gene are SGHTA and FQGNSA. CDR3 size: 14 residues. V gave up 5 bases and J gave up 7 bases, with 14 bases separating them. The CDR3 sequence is CASSRTGRVGELFF. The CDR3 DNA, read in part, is TGTGCCAGCAGCCGAACAGGGAGAGTCGGGGAG.

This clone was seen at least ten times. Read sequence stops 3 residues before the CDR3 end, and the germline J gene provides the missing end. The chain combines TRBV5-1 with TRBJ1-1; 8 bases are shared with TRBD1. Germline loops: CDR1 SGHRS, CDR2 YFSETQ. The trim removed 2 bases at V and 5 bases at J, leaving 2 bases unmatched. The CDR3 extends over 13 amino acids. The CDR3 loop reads CASSFRTGTEAFF. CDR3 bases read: TGCGCCAGCAGCTTCCGGACAGGGACTGAA. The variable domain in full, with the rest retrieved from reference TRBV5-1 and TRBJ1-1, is KAGVTQTPRYLIKTRGQQVTLSCSPISGHRSVSWYQQTPGQGLQFLFEYFSETQRNKGNFPGRFSGRQFSNSRSEMNVSTLELGDSALYLCASSFRTGTEAFFGQGTRLTVV.

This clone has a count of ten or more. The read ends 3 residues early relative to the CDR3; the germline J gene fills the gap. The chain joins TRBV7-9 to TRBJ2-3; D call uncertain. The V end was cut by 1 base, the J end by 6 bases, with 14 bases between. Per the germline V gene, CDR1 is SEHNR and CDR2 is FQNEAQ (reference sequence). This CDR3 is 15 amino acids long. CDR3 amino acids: CASSLVSLGADTQYF. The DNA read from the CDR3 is TGTGCCAGCAGCTTAGTCAGCCTAGGCGCGGATACG.

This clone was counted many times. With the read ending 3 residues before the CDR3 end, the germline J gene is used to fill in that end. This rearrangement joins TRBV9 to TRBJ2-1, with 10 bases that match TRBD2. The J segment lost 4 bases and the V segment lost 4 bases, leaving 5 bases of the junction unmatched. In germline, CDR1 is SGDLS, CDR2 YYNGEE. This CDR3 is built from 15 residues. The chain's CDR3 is CASSPPAGGYNEQFF. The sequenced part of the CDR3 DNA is TGTGCCAGCAGCCCACCAGCGGGAGGGTACAATGAG.

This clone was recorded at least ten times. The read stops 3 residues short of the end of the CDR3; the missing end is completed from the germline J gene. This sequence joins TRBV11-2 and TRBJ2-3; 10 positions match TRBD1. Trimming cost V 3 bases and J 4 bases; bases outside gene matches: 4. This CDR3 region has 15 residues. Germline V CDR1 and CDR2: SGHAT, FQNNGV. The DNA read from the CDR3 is TGTGCCAGCAGCTTCGACAGGGGGCGATCAGATACG. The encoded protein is CASSFDRGRSDT. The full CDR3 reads CASSFDRGRSDTQYF.

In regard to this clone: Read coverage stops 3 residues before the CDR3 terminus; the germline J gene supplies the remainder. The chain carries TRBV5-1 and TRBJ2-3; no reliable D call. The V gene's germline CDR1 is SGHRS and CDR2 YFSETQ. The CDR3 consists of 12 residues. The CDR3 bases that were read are TGCGCCAGCAGCTTACCAGAAGAGACG. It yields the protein CASSLPEET. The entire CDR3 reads CASSLPEETQYF.

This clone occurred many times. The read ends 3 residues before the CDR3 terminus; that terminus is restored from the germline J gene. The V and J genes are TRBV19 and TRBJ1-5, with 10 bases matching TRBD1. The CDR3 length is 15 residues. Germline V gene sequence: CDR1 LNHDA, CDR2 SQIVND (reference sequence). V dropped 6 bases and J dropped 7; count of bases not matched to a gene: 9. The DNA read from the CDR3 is TGTGCCAGTAGAGAGACCGGGACAGGGGACCAGCCC. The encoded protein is CASRETGTGDQP. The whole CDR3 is CASRETGTGDQPQHF. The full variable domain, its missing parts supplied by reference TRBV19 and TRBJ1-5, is DGGITQSPKYLFRKEGQNVTLSCEQNLNHDAMYWYRQDPGQGLRLIYYSQIVNDFQKGDIAEGYSVSREKKESFPLTVTSAQKNPTAFYLCASRETGTGDQPQHFGDGTRLSIL.

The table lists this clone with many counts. The CDR3 spells CASGPRQGAVYGYTF. The DNA read from the CDR3 is TGTGCCAGCGGCCCTCGACAGGGGGCAGTCTACGGC. The chain uses TRBV28 and TRBJ1-2, with 10 bases identical to TRBD1. The read ends 3 residues early relative to the CDR3; the germline J gene fills the gap. The V gene's germline CDR1 is MDHEN and CDR2 SYDVKM. The CDR3 runs to 15 residues.

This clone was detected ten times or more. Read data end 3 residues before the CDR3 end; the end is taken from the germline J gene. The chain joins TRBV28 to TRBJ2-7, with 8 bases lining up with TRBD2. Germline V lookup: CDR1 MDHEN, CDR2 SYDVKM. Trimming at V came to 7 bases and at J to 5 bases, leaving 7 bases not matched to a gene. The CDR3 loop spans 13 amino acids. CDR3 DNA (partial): TGTGCCAGCACGCTAGAGACTAGCGACGAG. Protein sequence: CASTLETSDE. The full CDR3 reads CASTLETSDEQYF.

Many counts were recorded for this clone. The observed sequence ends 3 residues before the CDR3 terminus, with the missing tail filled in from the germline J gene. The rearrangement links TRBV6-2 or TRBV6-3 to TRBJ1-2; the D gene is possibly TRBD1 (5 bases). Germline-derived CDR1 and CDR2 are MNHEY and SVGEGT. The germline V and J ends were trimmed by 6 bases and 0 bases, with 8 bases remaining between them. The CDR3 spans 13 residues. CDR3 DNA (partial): TGTGCCAGCAGGGACACAACTAACTATGGC. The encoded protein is CASRDTTNYG. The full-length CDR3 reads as CASRDTTNYGYTF.

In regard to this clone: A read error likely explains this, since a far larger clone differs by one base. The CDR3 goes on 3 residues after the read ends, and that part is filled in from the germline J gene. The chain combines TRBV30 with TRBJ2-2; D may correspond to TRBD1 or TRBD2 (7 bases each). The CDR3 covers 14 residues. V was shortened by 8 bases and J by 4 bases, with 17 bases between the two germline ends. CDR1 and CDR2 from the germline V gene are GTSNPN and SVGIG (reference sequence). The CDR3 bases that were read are TGTGCCGGGACTATAGGGGGCAGCACCGGGGAG. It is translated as CAGTIGGSTGE. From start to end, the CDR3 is CAGTIGGSTGELFF.

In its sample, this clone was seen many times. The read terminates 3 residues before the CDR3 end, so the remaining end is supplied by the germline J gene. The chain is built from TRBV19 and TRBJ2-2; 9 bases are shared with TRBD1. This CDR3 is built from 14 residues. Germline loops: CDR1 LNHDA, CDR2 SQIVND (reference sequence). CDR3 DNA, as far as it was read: TGTGCCAGTAGTAGGGACAGGGAAAATGAAAAG. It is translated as CASSRDRENEK. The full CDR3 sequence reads CASSRDRENEKLFF.

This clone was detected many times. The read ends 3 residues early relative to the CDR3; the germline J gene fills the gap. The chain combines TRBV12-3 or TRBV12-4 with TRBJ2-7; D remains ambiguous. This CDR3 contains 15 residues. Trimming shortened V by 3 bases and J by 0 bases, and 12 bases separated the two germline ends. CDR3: CASSFQRRSSYEQYF. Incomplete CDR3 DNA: TGTGCCAGCAGTTTCCAGCGTCGGAGCTCCTACGAG.